This record covers a single T cell receptor (beta chain). Assay: immunoSEQ multiplex PCR; the TCRdb copy retains only in-frame clones and omits some. The table lists about 310,000 clones, about 80% of them singletons, with 6.7% in the top ten. These data come from a study of cytotoxic CD8 clonotypes in ibrutinib-treated CLL. The CDR3 consists of 14 residues. Germline V gene data show CDR1 as SGHVS and CDR2 as FNYEAQ. V shed 5 bases, J shed 1 base, and the junction held 5 bases outside the gene matches. This material consisted of PBMCs, taken before ibrutinib treatment. The chain couples TRBV7-6 to TRBJ2-7; 7 positions match TRBD1. This sequence was found in a human donor with chronic lymphocytic leukemia. The CDR3 DNA is TGTGCCAGCAGCCATGCGACAGGGTCCTACGAGCAGTACTTC. The encoded protein is CASSHATGSYEQYF.